The 8 T cell receptor beta chains below all came from one sample that was sequenced in a study of T cells after yellow fever vaccination. One entry per CDR3 protein, called by TCRdb with MiXCR from the 5' RACE reads. The data show around 600,000 distinct CDR3 sequences, with roughly an eighth seen just once and about 15% held by the top ten. The material sequenced was PBMCs, taken on the day of the yellow fever booster vaccination. The receptors were gathered from a man aged 30 to 39 who received the YFV17D yellow fever vaccine.

This chain connects TRBV28 to TRBJ2-2, with D possibly being TRBD2 (6 bases). Germline loops: CDR1 MDHEN, CDR2 SYDVKM. The CDR3 spans 12 residues. V gave up 9 bases and J gave up 7 bases, with 12 bases separating them. This chain's CDR3 is CASAGLNGELFF. In DNA, the CDR3 is TGTGCCAGTGCGGGGTTGAACGGGGAGCTGTTTTTT.

A single count supports this clonotype. Germline is not matched at one junction end, which may reflect a read error. The chain combines TRBV5-1 with TRBJ1-3, with D possibly TRBD1 on 6 matching bases. The length of the CDR3 is 15 residues. Germline V gene data show CDR1 as SGHRS and CDR2 as YFSETQ. In nucleotides, the CDR3 is TGCGCCAGCAGGACGGGACAAAGCTCTAGAAACACCATATATTTT. Translated, it gives CASRTGQSSRNTIYF.

The V and J genes are TRBV4-3 and TRBJ2-3, with D unclear. Germline V gene lookup returns CDR1 LGHNA and CDR2 YSLEER. The CDR3 spans 16 residues. V was trimmed by 0 bases and J by 2 bases, leaving 12 bases between them. The CDR3: CASSQDVSRFTDTQYF. The DNA of the CDR3 is TGCGCCAGCAGCCAAGATGTTAGCAGGTTCACAGATACGCAGTATTTT.

V and J are TRBV5-6 and TRBJ2-2; D is possibly TRBD2 (5 bases). The CDR3 has 15 residues. The germline gives CDR1 SGHDT, CDR2 YYEEEE. V was cut by 4 bases and J by 4 bases, with 14 bases left in between. The CDR3 DNA reads TGTGCCAGCAGCCCTCCGGGGTGGTCCACCGGGGAGCTGTTTTTT. Translation: CASSPPGWSTGELFF.

The sample holds many counts of this clonotype. This chain connects TRBV12-3 or TRBV12-4 to TRBJ2-7, with D possibly matching TRBD2 (6 bases). Trimming took 0 bases from V and 8 from J, leaving 17 bases between them. The CDR3 loop spans 15 amino acids. The DNA of the CDR3 is TGTGCCAGCAGTTTAGCCGCGGGCGCTAGCGCACAGCAGTACTTC. This gives the protein CASSLAAGASAQQYF.

The chain has TRBV7-8 and TRBJ2-5; 13 nucleotides align to TRBD2. This CDR3 is 20 amino acids long. Germline CDR1 and CDR2: SGHVS and FQNEAQ. J lost 4 bases, V lost 5 bases, and 19 bases had no gene match. The CDR3 coding sequence is TGTGCCAGCAGCCTATGGACTAGCGGGAGAAGGGGAGGACAGGGAGAGACCCAGTACTTC. It encodes CASSLWTSGRRGGQGETQYF.

The rearrangement joins TRBV11-2 to TRBJ2-3, with 11 bases lining up with TRBD2. The CDR3 has 13 residues. V shed 6 bases, J shed 7 bases, and the junction held 3 bases outside the gene matches. CDR1 is SGHAT and CDR2 is FQNNGV in the germline V gene. Here the CDR3 DNA reads TGTGCCAGCAGACTAGCGGGAGCGTATACGCAGTATTTT. It yields the protein CASRLAGAYTQYF.

This clonotype was recorded once. The rearrangement uses TRBV6-2 or TRBV6-3 and TRBJ2-7; D remains unclear. Trimming left V 4 bases short and J 2 bases short, with 21 bases between. The germline gives CDR1 MNHEY, CDR2 SVGEGT. The CDR3 is made up of 17 amino acids. This CDR3 is CASSSSEANPLPYEQYF. The CDR3 DNA reads TGTGCCAGCAGTTCTAGTGAGGCCAACCCGCTTCCCTACGAGCAGTACTTC.